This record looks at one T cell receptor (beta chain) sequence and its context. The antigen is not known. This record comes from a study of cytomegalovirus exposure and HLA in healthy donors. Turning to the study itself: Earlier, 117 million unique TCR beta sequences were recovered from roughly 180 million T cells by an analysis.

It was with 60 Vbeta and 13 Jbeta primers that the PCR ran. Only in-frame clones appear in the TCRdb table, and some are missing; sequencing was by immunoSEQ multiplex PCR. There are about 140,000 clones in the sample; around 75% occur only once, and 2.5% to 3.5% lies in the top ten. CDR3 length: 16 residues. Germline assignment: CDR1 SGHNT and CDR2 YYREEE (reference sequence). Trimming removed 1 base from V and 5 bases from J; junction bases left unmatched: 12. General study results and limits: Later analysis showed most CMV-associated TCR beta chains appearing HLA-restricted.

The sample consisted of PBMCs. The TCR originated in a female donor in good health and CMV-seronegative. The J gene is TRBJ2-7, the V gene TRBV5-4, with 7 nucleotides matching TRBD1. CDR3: CASSLFVGQGVDEQYF. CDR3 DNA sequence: TGTGCCAGCAGCTTGTTTGTGGGGCAGGGGGTAGACGAGCAGTACTTC. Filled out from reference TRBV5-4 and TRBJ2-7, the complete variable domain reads ETGVTQSPTHLIKTRGQQVTLRCSSQSGHNTVSWYQQALGQGPQFIFQYYREEENGRGNFPPRFSGLQFPNYSSELNVNALELDDSALYLCASSLFVGQGVDEQYFGPGTRLTVT.